Sequencing of this TCR beta chain was carried out in a study of T cells after yellow fever vaccination. Synthesis of TCR cDNA relied on 5'RACE template switching, which attached a universal primer site and UMIs. MiXCR, run by TCRdb on the 5' RACE reads, gives a single entry per CDR3 protein. The sample records 230,000 or so distinct CDR3 sequences, roughly 3.7% being singletons. The CDR3 loop spans 15 amino acids. Germline assignment: CDR1 SGHVS and CDR2 FNYEAQ. V lost 2 bases and J lost 0, with 11 bases in between. This clonotype appeared many times. This clonotype originated in a man younger than 35 who received the YFV17D yellow fever vaccine. The rearrangement uses TRBV7-6 and TRBJ2-7; D could derive from TRBD1 or TRBD2 (5 bases each). This sample comprised PBMCs, obtained 15 days after the yellow fever booster vaccination. The CDR3 DNA follows: TGTGCCAGCAGCTTACGCCAGGGACCCTCCTACGAGCAGTACGTC. Translation gives CASSLRQGPSYEQYV.